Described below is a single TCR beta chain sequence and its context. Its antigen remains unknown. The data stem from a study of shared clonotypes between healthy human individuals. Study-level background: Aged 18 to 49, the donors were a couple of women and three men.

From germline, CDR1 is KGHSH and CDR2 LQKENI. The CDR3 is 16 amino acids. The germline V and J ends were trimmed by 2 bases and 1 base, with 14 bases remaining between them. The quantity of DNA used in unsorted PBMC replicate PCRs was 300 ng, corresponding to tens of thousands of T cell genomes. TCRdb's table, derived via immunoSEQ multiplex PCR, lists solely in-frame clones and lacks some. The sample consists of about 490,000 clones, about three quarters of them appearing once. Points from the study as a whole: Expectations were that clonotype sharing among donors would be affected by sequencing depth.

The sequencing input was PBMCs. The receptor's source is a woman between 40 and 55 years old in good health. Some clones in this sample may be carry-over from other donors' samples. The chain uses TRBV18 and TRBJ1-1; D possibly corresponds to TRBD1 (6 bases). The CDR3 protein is CASSPGQGSRNTEAFF. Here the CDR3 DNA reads TGTGCCAGCTCACCAGGGCAGGGGAGTCGGAACACTGAAGCTTTCTTT.